This TCR beta chain emerged from a study of T cells in narcolepsy listed by TCRdb under 2018. About the investigation overall: The study enrolled patients with narcolepsy type 1 or type 2 (NT1, NT2) together with healthy control donors. To look for autoreactive T cells in narcolepsy patients that target self-antigens of hypocretin neurons (hypocretin, TRIB2), the study used TCR Vbeta sequencing to follow clonotypes in blood and CSF.

Library prep was done by the immunoSEQ multiplex PCR assay. TCRdb took over this immuneACCESS table, retaining in-frame rearrangements with V and J assigned. Such tables are incomplete; in checked studies, under half of the missing clones stem from an unresolved V gene, and the remainder is unexplained. Across this sample there are around 34,000 clones, with almost 80% seen only once. The top ten constitute about 4% of the sample. Regarding this clone: Its antigen remains unidentified. No base-level quality is on record; no much larger clone is a single base apart.

For TCR Vbeta sequencing, memory CD4+ T cells were sorted ex vivo from the peripheral blood of both healthy controls and narcolepsy patients. Study-wide conclusions, independent of this receptor: Patients and controls had comparable numbers of sequenced blood memory CD4+ clonotypes, averaging about 37,000 and 33,000, respectively. According to the report, autoreactive clonotypes were detected serially in the blood of the same patients and of different patients, but not in healthy controls. No sequences matching autoreactive T cell clones were present in some of the blood memory CD4+ repertoires from patients and controls. In plots comparing CSF and blood CD4+ T cell clonotypes from the same patient, HCRT-specific and TRIB2-specific autoreactive clonotypes were highlighted.

Looking up the germline V gene (reference sequence) yields CDR1 GTSNPN and CDR2 SVGIG. For this chain, trimming is 4 bases at the V end and 2 bases at the J end, and the number of junction bases without a gene match is 9. Spanning cysteine to phenylalanine, the CDR3 consists of 16 amino acids. The only DNA kept is the CDR3, 48 bases in frame from the first base. The material sequenced was memory (CD45RA-) CD4+ T cells from blood. The sample's cell subset or site, from its label and the paper: memory T cells sorted ex vivo from peripheral blood. The V gene is TRBV30 and the J gene is TRBJ1-4, with 8 bases matching TRBD1. The sequence was obtained from a human donor in good health. The CDR3 corresponds to CAWTVSRTGTNEKLFF. The sequenced DNA: TGTGCCTGGACCGTTTCGAGGACAGGGACTAATGAAAAACTGTTTTTT.